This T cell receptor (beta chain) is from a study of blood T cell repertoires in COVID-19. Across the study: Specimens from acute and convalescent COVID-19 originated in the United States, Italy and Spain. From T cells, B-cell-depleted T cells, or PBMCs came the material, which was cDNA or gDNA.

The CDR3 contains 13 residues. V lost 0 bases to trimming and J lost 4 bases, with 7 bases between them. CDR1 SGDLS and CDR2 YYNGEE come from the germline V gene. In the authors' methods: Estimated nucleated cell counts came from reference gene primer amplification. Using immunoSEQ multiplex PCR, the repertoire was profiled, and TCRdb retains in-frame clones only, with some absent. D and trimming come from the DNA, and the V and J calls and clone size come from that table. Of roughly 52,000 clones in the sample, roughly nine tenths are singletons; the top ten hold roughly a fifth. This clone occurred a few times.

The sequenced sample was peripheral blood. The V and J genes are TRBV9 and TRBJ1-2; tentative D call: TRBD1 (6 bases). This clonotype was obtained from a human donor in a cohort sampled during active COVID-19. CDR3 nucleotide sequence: TGTGCCAGCAGCGTAGAGACAGGCTATGGCTACACCTTC. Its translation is CASSVETGYGYTF. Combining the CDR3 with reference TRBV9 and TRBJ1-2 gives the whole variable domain DSGVTQTPKHLITATGQRVTLRCSPRSGDLSVYWYQQSLDQGLQFLIQYYNGEERAKGNILERFSAQQFPDLHSELNLSSLELGDSALYFCASSVETGYGYTFGSGTRLTVV.